The source of this TCR beta chain is a study of blood T cell repertoires in COVID-19. Measured with immunoSEQ multiplex PCR; TCRdb has only the in-frame clones, and not every one. The sample has approximately 200,000 clones, roughly four fifths seen once. Germline CDR1 MGHRA, CDR2 YSYEKL. V lost 4 bases, J lost 3 bases, and 21 bases lay in between. The CDR3 has 17 residues. The sequence derives from a man aged 35 to 55 who had recovered from COVID-19. The chain carries TRBV4-1 and TRBJ1-2; D might be TRBD1 (5 bases). Sample: PBMCs or T cells enriched from blood (not recorded which). The CDR3 protein is CASSPGFTGPTDYGYTF. The CDR3 coding sequence is TGCGCCAGCAGCCCGGGCTTTACAGGTCCCACGGACTATGGCTACACCTTC.